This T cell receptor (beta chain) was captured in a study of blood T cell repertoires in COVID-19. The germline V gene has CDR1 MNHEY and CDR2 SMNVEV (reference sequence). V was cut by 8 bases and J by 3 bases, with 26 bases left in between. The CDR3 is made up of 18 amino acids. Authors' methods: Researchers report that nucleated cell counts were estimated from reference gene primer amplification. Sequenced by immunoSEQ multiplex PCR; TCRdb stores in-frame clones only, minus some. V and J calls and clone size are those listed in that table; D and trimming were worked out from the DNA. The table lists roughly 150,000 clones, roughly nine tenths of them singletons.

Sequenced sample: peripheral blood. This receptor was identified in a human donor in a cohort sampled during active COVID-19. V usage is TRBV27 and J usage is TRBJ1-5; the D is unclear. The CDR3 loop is CASHLPPDSRISNQPQHF. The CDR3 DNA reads TGTGCCAGCCACTTACCCCCCGACTCACGGATTTCCAATCAGCCCCAGCATTTT.